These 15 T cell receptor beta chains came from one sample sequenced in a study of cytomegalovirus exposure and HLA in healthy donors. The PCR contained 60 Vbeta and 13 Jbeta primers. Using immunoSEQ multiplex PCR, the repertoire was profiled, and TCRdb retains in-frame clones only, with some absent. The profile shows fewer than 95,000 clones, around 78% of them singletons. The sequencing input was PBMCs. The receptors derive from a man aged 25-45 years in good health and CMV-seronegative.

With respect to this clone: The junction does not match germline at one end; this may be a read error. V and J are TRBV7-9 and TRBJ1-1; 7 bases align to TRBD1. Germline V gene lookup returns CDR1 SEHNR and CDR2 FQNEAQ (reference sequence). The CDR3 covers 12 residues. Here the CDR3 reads CSSSLQGVEAFF. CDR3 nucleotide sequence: TGTTCCAGCAGCCTCCAGGGGGTTGAAGCTTTCTTT.

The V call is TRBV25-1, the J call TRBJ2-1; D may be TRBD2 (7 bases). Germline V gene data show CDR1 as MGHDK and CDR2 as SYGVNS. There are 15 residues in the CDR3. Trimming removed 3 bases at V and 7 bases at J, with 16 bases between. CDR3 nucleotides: TGTGCCAGCAGTGAGTGGGGGGGGGCTTCGAATGAGCAGTTCTTC. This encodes CASSEWGGASNEQFF.

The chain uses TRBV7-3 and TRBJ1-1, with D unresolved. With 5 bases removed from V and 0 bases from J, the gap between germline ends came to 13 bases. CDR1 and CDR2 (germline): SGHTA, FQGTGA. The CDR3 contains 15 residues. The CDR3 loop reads CASSPGRGMNTEAFF. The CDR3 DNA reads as TGTGCCAGCAGCCCCGGACGGGGAATGAACACTGAAGCTTTCTTT.

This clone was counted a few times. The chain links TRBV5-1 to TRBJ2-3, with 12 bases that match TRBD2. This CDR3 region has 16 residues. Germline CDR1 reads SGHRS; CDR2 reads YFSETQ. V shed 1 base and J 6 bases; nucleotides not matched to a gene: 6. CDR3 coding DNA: TGCGCCAGCAGCTTGTTGGCTAGCGGGGGGGCCGATACGCAGTATTTT. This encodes CASSLLASGGADTQYF. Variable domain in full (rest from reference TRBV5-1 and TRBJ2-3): KAGVTQTPRYLIKTRGQQVTLSCSPISGHRSVSWYQQTPGQGLQFLFEYFSETQRNKGNFPGRFSGRQFSNSRSEMNVSTLELGDSALYLCASSLLASGGADTQYFGPGTRLTVL.

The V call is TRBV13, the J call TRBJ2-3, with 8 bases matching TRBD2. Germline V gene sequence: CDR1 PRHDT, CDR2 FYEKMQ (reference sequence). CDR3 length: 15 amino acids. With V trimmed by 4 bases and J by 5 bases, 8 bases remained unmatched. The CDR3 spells CASSYPSGGGDTQYF. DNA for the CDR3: TGTGCCAGCAGCTACCCCTCGGGGGGGGGAGATACGCAGTATTTT.

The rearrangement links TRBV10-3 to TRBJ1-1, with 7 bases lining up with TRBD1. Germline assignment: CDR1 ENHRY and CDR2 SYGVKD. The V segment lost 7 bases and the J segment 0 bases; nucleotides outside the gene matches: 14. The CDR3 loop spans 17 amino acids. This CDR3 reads CAITFRQGVRMNTEAFF. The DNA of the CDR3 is TGTGCCATCACCTTCCGCCAGGGGGTCCGAATGAACACTGAAGCTTTCTTT.

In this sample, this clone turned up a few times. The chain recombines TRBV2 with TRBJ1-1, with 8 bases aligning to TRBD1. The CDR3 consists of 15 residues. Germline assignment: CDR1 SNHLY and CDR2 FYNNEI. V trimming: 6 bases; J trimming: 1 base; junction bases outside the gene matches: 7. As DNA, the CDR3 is TGTGCCAGCAGGGCGGACAGGGCGCGGAACACTGAAGCTTTCTTT. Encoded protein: CASRADRARNTEAFF.

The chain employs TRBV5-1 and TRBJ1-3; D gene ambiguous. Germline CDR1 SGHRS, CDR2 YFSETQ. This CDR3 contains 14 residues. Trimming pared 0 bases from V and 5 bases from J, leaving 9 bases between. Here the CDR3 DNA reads TGCGCCAGCAGCTTGGCAGGTACTCGAAACACCATATATTTT. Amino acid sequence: CASSLAGTRNTIYF.

The CDR3 loop is CASSLDLGQGNEKLFF. The CDR3, as DNA: TGTGCCAGCAGCTTGGATTTAGGACAGGGGAATGAAAAACTGTTTTTT. The gene calls are TRBV5-4 and TRBJ1-4, with TRBD1 identical over 9 bases. After removal of 0 bases from V and 5 bases from J, the junction contained 5 bases not matched to a gene. This CDR3 is built from 16 residues. CDR1 and CDR2 (germline): SGHNT, YYREEE (reference sequence).

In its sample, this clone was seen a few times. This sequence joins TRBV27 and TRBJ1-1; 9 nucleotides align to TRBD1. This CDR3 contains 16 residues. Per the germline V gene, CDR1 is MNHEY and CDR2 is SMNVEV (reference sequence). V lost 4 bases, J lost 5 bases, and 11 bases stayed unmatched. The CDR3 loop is CASSSPGTGTRTEAFF. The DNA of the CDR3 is TGTGCCAGCAGTTCCCCCGGGACAGGGACGAGGACTGAAGCTTTCTTT.

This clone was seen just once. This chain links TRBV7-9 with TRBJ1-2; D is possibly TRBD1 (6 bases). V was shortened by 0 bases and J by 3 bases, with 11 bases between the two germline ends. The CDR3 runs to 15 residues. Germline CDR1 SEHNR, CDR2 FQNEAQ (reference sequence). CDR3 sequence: CASSLAGARDYGYTF. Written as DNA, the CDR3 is TGTGCCAGCAGCTTAGCGGGGGCGCGGGACTATGGCTACACCTTC.

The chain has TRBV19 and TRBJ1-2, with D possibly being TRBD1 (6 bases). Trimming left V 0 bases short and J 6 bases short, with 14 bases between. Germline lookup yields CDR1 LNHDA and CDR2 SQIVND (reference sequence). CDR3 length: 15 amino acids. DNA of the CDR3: TGTGCCAGTAGTATAGATCGGGGGGCTCGGCATGGCTACACCTTC. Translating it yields CASSIDRGARHGYTF.

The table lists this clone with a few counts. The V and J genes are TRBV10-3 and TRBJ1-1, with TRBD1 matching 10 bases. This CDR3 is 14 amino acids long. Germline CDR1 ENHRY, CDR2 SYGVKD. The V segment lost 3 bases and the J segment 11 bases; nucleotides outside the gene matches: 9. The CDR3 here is CAISEGDRGRWAFF. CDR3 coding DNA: TGTGCCATCAGTGAAGGTGACAGGGGGCGCTGGGCTTTCTTT.

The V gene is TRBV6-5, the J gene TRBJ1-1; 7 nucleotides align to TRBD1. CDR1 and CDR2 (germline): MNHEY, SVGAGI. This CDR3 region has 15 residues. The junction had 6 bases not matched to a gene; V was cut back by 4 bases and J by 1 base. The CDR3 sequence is CASSSKTGKNTEAFF. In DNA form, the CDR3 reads TGTGCCAGCAGTTCCAAGACAGGGAAGAACACTGAAGCTTTCTTT.

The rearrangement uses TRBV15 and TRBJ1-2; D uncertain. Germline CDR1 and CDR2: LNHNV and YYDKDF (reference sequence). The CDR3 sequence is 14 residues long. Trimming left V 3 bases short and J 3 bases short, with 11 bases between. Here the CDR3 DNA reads TGTGCCACCAGCAGCTTGGAAGGAGACTATGGCTACACCTTC. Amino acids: CATSSLEGDYGYTF.